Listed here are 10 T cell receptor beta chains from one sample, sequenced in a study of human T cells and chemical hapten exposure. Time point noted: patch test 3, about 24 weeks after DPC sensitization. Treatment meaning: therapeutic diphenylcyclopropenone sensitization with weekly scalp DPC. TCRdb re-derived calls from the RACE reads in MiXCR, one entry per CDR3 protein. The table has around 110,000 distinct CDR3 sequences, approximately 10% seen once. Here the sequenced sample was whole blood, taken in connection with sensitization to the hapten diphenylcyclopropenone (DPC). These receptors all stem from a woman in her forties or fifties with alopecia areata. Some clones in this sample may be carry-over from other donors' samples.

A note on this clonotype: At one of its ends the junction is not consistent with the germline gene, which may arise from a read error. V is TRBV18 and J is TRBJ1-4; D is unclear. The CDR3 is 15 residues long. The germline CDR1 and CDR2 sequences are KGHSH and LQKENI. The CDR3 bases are TGTGCCAGCTCCCCACTCCGGGGAGCCAATGAAAAACTGTTTTTT. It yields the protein CASSPLRGANEKLFF. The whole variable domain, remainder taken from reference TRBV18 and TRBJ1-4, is NAGVMQNPRHLVRRRGQEARLRCSPMKGHSHVYWYRQLPEEGLKFMVYLQKENIIDESGMPKERFSAEFPKEGPSILRIQQVVRGDSAAYFCASSPLRGANEKLFFGSGTQLSVL.

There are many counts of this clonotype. The CDR3 protein is CASSLHGGTGGLYGYTF. The CDR3 DNA is TGTGCCAGCAGTTTGCACGGTGGGACAGGGGGCCTCTATGGCTACACCTTC. V usage is TRBV12-3 or TRBV12-4 and J usage is TRBJ1-2, with 12 bases identical to TRBD1. V dropped 3 bases and J dropped 4; count of bases not matched to a gene: 9. The CDR3 loop spans 17 amino acids.

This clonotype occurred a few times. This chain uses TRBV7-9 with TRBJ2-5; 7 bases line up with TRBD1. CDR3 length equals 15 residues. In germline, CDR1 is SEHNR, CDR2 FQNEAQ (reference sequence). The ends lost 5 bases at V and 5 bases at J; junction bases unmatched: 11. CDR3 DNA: TGTGCCAGCAGCCCTCCGCGTAGGGGGCCCGAGACCCAGTACTTC. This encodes CASSPPRRGPETQYF.

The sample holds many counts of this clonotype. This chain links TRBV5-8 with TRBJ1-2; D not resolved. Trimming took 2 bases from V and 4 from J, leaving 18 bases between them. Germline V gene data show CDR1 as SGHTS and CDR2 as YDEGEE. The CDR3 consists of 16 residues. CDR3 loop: CASSFMGSPNSYGYTF. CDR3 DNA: TGTGCCAGCAGCTTTATGGGCAGCCCGAACAGCTATGGCTACACCTTC. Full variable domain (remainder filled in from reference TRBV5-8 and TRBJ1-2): EAGVTQSPTHLIKTRGQQATLRCSPISGHTSVYWYQQALGLGLQFLLWYDEGEERNRGNFPPRFSGRQFPNYSSELNVNALELEDSALYLCASSFMGSPNSYGYTFGSGTRLTVV.

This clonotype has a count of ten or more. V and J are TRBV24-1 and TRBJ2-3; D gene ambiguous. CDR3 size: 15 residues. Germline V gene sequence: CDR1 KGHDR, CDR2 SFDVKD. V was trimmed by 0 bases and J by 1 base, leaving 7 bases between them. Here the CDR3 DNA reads TGTGCCACCAGTGATTTGTTGCTGGGCACAGATACGCAGTATTTT. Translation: CATSDLLLGTDTQYF.

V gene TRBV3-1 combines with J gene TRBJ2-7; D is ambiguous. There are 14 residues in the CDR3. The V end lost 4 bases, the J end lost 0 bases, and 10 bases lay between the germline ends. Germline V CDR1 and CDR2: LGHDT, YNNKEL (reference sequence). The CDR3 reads CASSRQSSSYEQYF. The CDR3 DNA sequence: TGTGCCAGCAGCCGGCAGTCGAGCTCCTACGAGCAGTACTTC.

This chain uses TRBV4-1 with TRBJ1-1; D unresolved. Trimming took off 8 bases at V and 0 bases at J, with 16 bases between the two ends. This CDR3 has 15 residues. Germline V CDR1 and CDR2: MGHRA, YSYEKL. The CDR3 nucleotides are TGCGCCAGCCGCTGGGTGGAGACGGTGAACACTGAAGCTTTCTTT. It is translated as CASRWVETVNTEAFF.

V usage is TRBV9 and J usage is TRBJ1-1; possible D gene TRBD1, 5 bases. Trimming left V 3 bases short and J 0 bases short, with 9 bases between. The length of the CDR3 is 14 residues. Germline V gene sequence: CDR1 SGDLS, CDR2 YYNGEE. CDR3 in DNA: TGTGCCAGCAGCGGTACAGGAGTGAACACTGAAGCTTTCTTT. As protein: CASSGTGVNTEAFF. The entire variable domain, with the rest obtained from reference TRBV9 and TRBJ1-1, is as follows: DSGVTQTPKHLITATGQRVTLRCSPRSGDLSVYWYQQSLDQGLQFLIQYYNGEERAKGNILERFSAQQFPDLHSELNLSSLELGDSALYFCASSGTGVNTEAFFGQGTRLTVV.

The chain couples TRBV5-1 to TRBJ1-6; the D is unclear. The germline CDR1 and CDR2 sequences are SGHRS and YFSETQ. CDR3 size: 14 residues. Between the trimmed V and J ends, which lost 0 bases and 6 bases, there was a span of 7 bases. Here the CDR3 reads CASSLEAINSPLHF. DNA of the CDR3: TGCGCCAGCAGCTTGGAAGCTATTAATTCACCCCTCCACTTT.

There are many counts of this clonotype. CDR3 loop: CSVLTGAGSNTGELFF. In nucleotides, the CDR3 is TGCAGCGTTCTTACTGGGGCAGGGTCCAACACCGGGGAGCTGTTTTTT. This chain connects TRBV29-1 to TRBJ2-2; D is perhaps TRBD1 (5 bases). This CDR3 is 16 amino acids long. Germline lookup yields CDR1 SQVTM and CDR2 ANQGSEA. V lost 5 bases and J lost 2, with 18 bases in between.